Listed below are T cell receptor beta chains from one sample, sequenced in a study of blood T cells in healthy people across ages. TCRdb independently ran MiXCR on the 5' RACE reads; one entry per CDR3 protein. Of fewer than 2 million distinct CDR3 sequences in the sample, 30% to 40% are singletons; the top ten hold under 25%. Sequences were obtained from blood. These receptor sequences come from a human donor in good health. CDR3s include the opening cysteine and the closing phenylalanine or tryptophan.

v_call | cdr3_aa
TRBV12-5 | CASAPGNTEAFF
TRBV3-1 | CASSQGLTGNNEQFF
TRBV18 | CASSPGTGGFDGYTF
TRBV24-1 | CATSDGRGGSYNEQFF
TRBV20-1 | CSPGTQLYNEQFF
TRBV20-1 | CSARGGAGPYEQYF
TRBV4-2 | CASSPLWPRDGNQYYNSPLHF
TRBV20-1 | CSARDPGRGAYNEQFF
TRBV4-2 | CASSQESPTGGDTDTQYF
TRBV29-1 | CSLTLQSGTEAFF
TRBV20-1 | CSARWPRGDNEQFF
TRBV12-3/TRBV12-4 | CASSFGYYSNQPQHF
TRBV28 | CASREGTPRGYEQYF
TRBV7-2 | CASSLMIARGSPLHF
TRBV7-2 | CASSWGRGAEAFF
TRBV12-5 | CASGLMDGSYEQYF
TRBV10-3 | CAISESPSGQFF
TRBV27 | CASSNFGTAETQYF
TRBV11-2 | CASRHAGGNNNEQFF
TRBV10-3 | CAISDPGTGDGNTIYF
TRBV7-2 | CASSLVVTGASTDTQYF
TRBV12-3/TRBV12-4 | CASSPTGVLAGANVLTF